Listed here is a single T cell receptor (beta chain). The sample is drawn from a study of blood T cell repertoires in COVID-19. For the study at large: Samples of COVID-19 (acute and convalescent) were obtained from the United States, Italy and Spain.

Germline values: CDR1 MNHEY, CDR2 SVGAGI. The CDR3 runs 14 residues. Trimming removed 5 bases from V and 2 bases from J, with 9 bases in between. TCRdb's copy holds only in-frame clones and misses some; the assay was immunoSEQ multiplex PCR. This table has about 270,000 clones, around 90% appearing once. The rearrangement links TRBV6-5 to TRBJ2-2; TRBD1 is a possible D gene (6 bases). Sequencing was done on a sample of PBMCs or T cells enriched from blood (not recorded which). The sequence derives from a man aged 40-49 years who had been exposed to COVID-19. The CDR3 sequence is CASSPGHNTGELFF. The CDR3 region has the DNA TGTGCCAGCAGTCCGGGACATAACACCGGGGAGCTGTTTTTT.